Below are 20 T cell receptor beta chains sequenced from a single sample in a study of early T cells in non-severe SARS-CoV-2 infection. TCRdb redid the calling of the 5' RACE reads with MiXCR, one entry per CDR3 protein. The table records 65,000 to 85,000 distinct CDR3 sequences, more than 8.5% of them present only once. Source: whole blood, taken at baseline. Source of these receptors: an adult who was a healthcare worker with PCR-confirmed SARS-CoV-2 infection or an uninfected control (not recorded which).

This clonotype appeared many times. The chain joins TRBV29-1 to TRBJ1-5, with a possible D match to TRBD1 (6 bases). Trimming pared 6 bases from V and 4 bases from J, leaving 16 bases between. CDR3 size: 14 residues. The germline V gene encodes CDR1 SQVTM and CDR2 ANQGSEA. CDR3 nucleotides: TGCAGCGTCGCCGAGGGACACCAAAATCAGCCCCAGCATTTT. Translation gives CSVAEGHQNQPQHF.

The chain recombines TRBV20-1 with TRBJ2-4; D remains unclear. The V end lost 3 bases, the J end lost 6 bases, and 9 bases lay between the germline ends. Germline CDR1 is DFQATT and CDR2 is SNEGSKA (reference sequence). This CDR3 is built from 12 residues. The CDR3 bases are TGCAGTGCTAGTCCGGACGGAAACATTCAGTACTTC. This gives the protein CSASPDGNIQYF.

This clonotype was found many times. The chain's CDR3 is CASTAEAEKLFF. The CDR3 DNA reads as TGTGCCAGCACGGCGGAGGCTGAAAAACTGTTTTTT. This chain uses TRBV7-2 with TRBJ1-4; D call uncertain. Trimming stripped 7 bases from V and 7 bases from J, with 10 bases between. The CDR3 is made up of 12 amino acids. Per germline, CDR1 SGHTA and CDR2 FQGNSA.

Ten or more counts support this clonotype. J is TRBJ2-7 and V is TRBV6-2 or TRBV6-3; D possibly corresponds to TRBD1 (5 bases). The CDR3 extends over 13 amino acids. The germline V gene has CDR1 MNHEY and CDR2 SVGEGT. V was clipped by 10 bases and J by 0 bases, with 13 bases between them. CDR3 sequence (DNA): TGTGCCAACCGGACATTGAGCTCCTACGAGCAGTACTTC. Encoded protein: CANRTLSSYEQYF.

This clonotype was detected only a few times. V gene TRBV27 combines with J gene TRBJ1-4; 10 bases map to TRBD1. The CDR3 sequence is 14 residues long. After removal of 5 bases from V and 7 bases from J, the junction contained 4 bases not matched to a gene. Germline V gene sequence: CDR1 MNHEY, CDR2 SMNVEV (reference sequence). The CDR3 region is CASSRRTGGEKLFF. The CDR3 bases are TGTGCCAGCAGTCGACGGACAGGGGGTGAAAAACTGTTTTTT.

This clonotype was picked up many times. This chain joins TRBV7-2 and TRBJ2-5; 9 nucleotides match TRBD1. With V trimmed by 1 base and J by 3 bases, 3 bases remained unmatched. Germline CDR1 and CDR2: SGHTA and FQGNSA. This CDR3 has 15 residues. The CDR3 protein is CASSLEGQGKETQYF. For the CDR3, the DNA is TGTGCCAGCAGCTTAGAAGGACAGGGGAAAGAGACCCAGTACTTC. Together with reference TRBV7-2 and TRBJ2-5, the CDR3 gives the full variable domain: GAGVSQSPSNKVTEKGKDVELRCDPISGHTALYWYRQSLGQGLEFLIYFQGNSAPDKSGLPSDRFSAERTGGSVSTLTIQRTQQEDSAVYLCASSLEGQGKETQYFGPGTRLLVL.

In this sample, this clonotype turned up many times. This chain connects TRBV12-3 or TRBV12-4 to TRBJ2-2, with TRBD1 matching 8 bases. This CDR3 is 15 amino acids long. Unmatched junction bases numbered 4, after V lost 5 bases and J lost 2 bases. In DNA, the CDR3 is TGTGCCAGCAGTCCCGACAGGGGCAACACCGGGGAGCTGTTTTTT. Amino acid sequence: CASSPDRGNTGELFF.

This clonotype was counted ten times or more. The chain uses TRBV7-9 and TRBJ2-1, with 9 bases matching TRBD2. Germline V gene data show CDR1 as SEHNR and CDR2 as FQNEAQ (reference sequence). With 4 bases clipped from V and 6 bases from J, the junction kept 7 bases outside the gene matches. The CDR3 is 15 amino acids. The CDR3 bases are TGTGCCAGCAGCTATAGCGGGGGCAGGAGCAATGAGCAGTTCTTC. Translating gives CASSYSGGRSNEQFF. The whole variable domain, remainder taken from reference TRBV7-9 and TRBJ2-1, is DTGVSQNPRHKITKRGQNVTFRCDPISEHNRLYWYRQTLGQGPEFLTYFQNEAQLEKSRLLSDRFSAERPKGSFSTLEIQRTEQGDSAMYLCASSYSGGRSNEQFFGPGTRLTVL.

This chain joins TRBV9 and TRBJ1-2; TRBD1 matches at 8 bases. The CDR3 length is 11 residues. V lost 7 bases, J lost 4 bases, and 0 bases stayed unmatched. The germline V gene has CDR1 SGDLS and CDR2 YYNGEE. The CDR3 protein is CASGQGYGYTF. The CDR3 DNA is TGTGCCAGCGGACAGGGCTATGGCTACACCTTC.

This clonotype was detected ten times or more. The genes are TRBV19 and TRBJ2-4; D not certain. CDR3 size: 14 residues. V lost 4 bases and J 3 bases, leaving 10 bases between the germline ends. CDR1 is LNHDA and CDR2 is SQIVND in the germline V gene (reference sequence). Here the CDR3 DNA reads TGTGCCAGTAGTAAGAACCCGGACAAAAACATTCAGTACTTC. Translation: CASSKNPDKNIQYF.

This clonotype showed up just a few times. The CDR3 loop is CSAGRDSQAYEQYF. The CDR3 nucleotides read TGCAGTGCTGGACGGGACAGCCAAGCCTACGAGCAGTACTTC. The chain carries TRBV20-1 and TRBJ2-7; 7 nucleotides align to TRBD1. The CDR3 is 14 residues long. Germline V gives CDR1 DFQATT, CDR2 SNEGSKA (reference sequence). Losses at the gene ends were 5 bases for V and 2 bases for J; bases not matched to a gene: 9.

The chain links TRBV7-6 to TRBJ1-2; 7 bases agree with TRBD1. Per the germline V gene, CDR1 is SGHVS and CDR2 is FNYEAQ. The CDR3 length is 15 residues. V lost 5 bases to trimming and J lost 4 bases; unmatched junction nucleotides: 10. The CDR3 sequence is CASSQWTGAGYGYTF. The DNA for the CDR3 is TGTGCCAGCAGCCAATGGACAGGCGCGGGCTATGGCTACACCTTC.

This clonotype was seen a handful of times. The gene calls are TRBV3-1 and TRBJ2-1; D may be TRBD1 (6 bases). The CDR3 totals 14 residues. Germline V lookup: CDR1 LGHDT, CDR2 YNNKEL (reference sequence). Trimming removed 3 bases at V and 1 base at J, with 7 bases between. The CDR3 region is CASSHRGSYNEQFF. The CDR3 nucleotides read TGTGCCAGCAGCCACAGGGGTTCCTACAATGAGCAGTTCTTC.

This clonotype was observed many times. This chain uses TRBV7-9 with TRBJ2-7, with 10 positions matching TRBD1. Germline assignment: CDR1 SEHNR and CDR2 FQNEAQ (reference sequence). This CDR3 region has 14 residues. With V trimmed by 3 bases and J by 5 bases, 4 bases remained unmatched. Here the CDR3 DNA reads TGTGCCAGCAGCTTGGGACAGGGGAAGGACGAGCAGTACTTC. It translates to CASSLGQGKDEQYF.

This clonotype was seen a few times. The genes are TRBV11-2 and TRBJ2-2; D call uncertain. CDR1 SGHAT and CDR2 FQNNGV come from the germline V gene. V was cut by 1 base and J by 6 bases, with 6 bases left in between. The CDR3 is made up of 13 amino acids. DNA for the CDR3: TGTGCCAGCAGCTTAGGTGGAGCCGGGGAGCTGTTTTTT. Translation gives CASSLGGAGELFF.

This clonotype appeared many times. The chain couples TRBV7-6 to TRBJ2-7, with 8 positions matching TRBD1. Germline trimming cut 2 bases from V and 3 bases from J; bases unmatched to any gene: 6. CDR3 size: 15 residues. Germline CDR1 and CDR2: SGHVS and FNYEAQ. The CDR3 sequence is CASSLTAGQGYEQYF. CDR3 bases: TGTGCCAGCAGCTTAACGGCCGGACAGGGCTACGAGCAGTACTTC.

CDR3 amino acids: CASSIGTGEGQPQHF. The DNA of the CDR3 is TGTGCCAGCAGCATAGGGACAGGGGAGGGCCAGCCCCAGCATTTT. V gene TRBV5-4 combines with J gene TRBJ1-5, with 10 bases matching TRBD1. Trimming cost V 4 bases and J 7 bases; bases outside gene matches: 8. Looked up from germline, CDR1 is SGHNT and CDR2 is YYREEE (reference sequence). The CDR3 spans 15 residues.

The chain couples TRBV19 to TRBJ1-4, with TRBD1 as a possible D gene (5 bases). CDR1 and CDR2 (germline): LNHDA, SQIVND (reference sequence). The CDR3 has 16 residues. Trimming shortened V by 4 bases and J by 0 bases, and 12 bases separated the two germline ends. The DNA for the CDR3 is TGTGCCAGTAGTACCGCAGGGCGTGCAACTAATGAAAAACTGTTTTTT. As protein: CASSTAGRATNEKLFF. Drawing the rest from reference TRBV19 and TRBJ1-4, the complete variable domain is DGGITQSPKYLFRKEGQNVTLSCEQNLNHDAMYWYRQDPGQGLRLIYYSQIVNDFQKGDIAEGYSVSREKKESFPLTVTSAQKNPTAFYLCASSTAGRATNEKLFFGSGTQLSVL.

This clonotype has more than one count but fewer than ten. In nucleotides, the CDR3 is TGTGCCAGCAGCCGGACTAGCGGGACCTACAATGAGCAGTTCTTC. This encodes CASSRTSGTYNEQFF. This rearrangement joins TRBV9 to TRBJ2-1, with 12 bases lining up with TRBD2. V dropped 4 bases and J dropped 2; count of bases not matched to a gene: 1. Germline V CDR1 and CDR2: SGDLS, YYNGEE. CDR3 length: 15 residues.

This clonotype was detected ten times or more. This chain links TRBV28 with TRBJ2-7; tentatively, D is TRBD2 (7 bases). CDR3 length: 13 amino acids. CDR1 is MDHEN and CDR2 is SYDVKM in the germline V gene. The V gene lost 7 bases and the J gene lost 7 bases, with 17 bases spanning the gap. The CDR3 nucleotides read TGTGCCAGCAAGGGGGGGACCTTGCGGGAGCAGTACTTC. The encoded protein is CASKGGTLREQYF.